The sequence of this TCR beta chain was determined in a study of T cell responses to AZD1222 COVID-19 vaccine. General study points: White British people made up most donors, females outnumbered males, and clonal diversity was possibly underestimated. Recipients of two AZD1222 doses showed rising Spike-specific TCR breadth and depth. Sampling captured repertoires only after the peak T cell response.

The table came from immunoSEQ multiplex PCR; TCRdb's copy has only in-frame clones and leaves some out. The table records under 200,000 clones, 88% of them present only once. Deletions cut 5 bases from V and 2 bases from J, with 16 bases between. Per the germline V gene, CDR1 is LNHDA and CDR2 is SQIVND (reference sequence). The CDR3 length is 16 residues. In regard to this clone: Its antigen is unidentified.

Sequenced here: peripheral blood, sampled 28 days after the second AZD1222 dose. The chain recombines TRBV19 with TRBJ1-5; the D gene is possibly TRBD1 (6 bases). The TCR comes from an adult who received the AZD1222 COVID-19 vaccine. The CDR3 reads CASSAVGRGRNQPQHF. The CDR3 DNA is TGTGCCAGTAGTGCCGTGGGGCGGGGGCGCAATCAGCCCCAGCATTTT.